The clone carrying this TCR beta chain was recorded many times. What it binds is unknown. The record originates from a study of identical twins. Study conclusions and caveats: The study drew conclusions from cross-sectional statistical analysis, not from following the same donors.

Using its own MiXCR run on the 5' RACE reads, TCRdb lists one record per CDR3 protein. The sample has a few hundred thousand distinct CDR3 sequences; around 8.3% are singletons. V was clipped by 7 bases and J by 11 bases, with 22 bases between them. This CDR3 has 14 amino acids. The germline gives CDR1 SEHNR, CDR2 FQNEAQ (reference sequence). This same sample was also taken into another study, of yellow fever vaccine responses in identical twins.

The chain is built from TRBV7-9 and TRBJ2-3; D is possibly TRBD1 (5 bases). The sequence came from a young woman in good health. The sequenced material came from CD8+ T cells sorted from blood. This chain's CDR3 is CASILTGVQMMQYF. CDR3 in DNA: TGTGCCAGCATCCTAACAGGTGTACAGATGATGCAGTATTTT.